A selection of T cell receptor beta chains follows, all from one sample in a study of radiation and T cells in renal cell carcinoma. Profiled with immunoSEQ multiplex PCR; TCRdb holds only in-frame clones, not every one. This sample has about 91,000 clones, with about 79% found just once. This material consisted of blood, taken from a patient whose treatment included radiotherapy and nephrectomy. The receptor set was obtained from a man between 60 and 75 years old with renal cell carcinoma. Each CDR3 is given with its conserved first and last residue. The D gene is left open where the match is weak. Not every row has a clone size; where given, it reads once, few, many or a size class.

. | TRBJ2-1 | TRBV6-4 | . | CASSSYPYNEQFF | TGTGCCAGCAGTTCGTACCCCTACAATGAGCAGTTCTTC
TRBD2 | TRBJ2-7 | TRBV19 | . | CASSIASGGAGGSYEQYF | TGTGCCAGTAGTATAGCCTCCGGGGGAGCGGGAGGTTCCTACGAGCAGTACTTC
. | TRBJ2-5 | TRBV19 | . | CASKRDPRGETQYF | TGTGCCAGCAAACGGGACCCCCGAGGGGAGACCCAGTACTTC
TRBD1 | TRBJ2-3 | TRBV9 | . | CASSVQPGGPDTQYF | TGTGCCAGCAGCGTACAGCCAGGGGGTCCAGATACGCAGTATTTT
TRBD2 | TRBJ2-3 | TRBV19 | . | CASDLAGASGTDTQYF | TGTGCCAGTGACCTAGCGGGAGCATCTGGCACAGATACGCAGTATTTT
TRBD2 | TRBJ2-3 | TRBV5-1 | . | CASSFSPLAGVDTQYF | TGCGCCAGCAGCTTCAGTCCACTAGCGGGAGTAGATACGCAGTATTTT
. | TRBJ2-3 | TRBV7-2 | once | CASSQRLSWSTDTQYF | TGTGCCAGCAGCCAACGCTTGAGTTGGAGCACAGATACGCAGTATTTT
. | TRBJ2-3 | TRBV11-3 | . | CASSKRATSTDTQYF | TGTGCCAGCAGCAAGAGGGCCACTAGCACAGATACGCAGTATTTT
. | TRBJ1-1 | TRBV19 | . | CASSIGGWVNTEAFF | TGTGCCAGTAGTATAGGGGGCTGGGTGAACACTGAAGCTTTCTTT
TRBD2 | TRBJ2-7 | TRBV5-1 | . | CASSLGTSGSQNIYEQYF | TGCGCCAGCAGCTTAGGGACTAGCGGGAGCCAAAACATCTACGAGCAGTACTTC
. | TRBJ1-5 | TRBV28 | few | CASSLSGTGNQPQHF | TGTGCCAGCAGTTTGAGTGGAACGGGCAATCAGCCCCAGCATTTT
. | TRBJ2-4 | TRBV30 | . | CAWKVVAKNIQYF | TGTGCCTGGAAGGTGGTGGCCAAAAACATTCAGTACTTC
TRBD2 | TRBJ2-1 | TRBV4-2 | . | CASSQDRLALEQFF | TGTGCCAGCAGCCAAGATCGACTAGCGCTTGAGCAGTTCTTC
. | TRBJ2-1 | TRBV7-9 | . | CASSFPATGSYNEQFF | TGTGCCAGCAGCTTTCCGGCGACGGGGTCCTACAATGAGCAGTTCTTC